This T cell receptor (beta chain) was found in a study of blood T cell repertoires in COVID-19. Sequenced by immunoSEQ multiplex PCR; TCRdb stores in-frame clones only, minus some. Of around 250,000 clones listed, 85% to 90% are singletons. Participants had their cohort set by participant-reported clinical history. Sequencing was performed on PBMCs or T cells enriched from blood (not recorded which). This sequence was found in a woman in her twenties or thirties with acute COVID-19.

Written as DNA, the CDR3 is TGCGCCAGCAAGGGCCTAGCGGGAATGATGGACACCGGGGAGCTGTTTTTT. Translating it yields CASKGLAGMMDTGELFF. The chain has TRBV10-2 and TRBJ2-2; 9 bases align to TRBD2. The germline V gene has CDR1 WSHSY and CDR2 SAAADI. The V gene end was trimmed by 7 bases and the J gene end by 3 bases; junction bases not matched to a gene: 12. The CDR3 covers 17 residues.